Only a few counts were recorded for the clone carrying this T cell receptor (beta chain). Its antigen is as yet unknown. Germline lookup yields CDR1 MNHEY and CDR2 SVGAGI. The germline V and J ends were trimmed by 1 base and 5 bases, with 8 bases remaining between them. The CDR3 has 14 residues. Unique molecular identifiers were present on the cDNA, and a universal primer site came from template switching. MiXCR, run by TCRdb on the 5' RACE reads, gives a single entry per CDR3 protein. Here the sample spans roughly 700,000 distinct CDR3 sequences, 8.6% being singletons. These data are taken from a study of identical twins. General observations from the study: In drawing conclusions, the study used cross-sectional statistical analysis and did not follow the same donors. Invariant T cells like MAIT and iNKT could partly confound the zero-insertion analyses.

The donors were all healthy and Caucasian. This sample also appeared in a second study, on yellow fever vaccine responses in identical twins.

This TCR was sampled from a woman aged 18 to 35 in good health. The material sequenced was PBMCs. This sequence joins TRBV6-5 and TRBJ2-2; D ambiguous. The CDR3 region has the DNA TGTGCCAGCAGTTACTATTATGGGACCGGGGAGCTGTTTTTT. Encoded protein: CASSYYYGTGELFF.